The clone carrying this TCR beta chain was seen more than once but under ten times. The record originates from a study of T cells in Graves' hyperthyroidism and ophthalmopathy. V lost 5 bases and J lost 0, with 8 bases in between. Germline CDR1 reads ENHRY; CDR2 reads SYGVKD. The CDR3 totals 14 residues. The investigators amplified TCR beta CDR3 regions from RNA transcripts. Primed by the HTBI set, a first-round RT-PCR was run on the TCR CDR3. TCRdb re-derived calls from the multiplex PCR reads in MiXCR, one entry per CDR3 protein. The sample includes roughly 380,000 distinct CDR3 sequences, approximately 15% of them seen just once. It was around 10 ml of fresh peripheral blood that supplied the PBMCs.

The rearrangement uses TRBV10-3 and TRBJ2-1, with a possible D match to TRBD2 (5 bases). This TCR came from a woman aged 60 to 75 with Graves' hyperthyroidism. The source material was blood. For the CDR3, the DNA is TGTGCCATCAGTCTTGGGAGCTCCTACAATGAGCAGTTCTTC. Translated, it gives CAISLGSSYNEQFF.